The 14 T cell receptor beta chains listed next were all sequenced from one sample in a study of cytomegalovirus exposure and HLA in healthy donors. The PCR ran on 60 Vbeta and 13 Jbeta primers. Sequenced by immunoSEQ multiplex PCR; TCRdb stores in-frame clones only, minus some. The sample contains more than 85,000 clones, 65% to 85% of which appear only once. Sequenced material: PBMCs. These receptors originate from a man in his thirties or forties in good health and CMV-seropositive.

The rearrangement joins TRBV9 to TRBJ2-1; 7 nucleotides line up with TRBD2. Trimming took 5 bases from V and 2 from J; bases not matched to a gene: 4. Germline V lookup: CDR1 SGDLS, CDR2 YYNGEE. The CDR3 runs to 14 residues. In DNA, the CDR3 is TGTGCCAGCAGTCCGGGACTAACCTACAATGAGCAGTTCTTC. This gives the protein CASSPGLTYNEQFF.

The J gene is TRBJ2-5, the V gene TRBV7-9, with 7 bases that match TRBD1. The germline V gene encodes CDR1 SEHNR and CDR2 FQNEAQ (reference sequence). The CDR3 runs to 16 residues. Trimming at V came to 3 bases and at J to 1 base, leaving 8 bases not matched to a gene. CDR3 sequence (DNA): TGTGCCAGCAGCTTTGAGACAGGGTGGTCCCAAGAGACCCAGTACTTC. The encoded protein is CASSFETGWSQETQYF.

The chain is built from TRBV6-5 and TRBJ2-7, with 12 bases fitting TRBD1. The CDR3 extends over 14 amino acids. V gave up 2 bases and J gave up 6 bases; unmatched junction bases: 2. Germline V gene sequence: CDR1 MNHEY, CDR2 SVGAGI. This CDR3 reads CASSYGTGGAEQYF. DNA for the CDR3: TGTGCCAGCAGTTACGGGACAGGGGGCGCCGAGCAGTACTTC.

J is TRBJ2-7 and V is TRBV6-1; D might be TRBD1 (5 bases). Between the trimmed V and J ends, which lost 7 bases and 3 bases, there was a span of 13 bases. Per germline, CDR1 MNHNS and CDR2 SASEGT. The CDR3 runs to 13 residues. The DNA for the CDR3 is TGTGCCAGCACCCACGACAGAATCTACGAGCAGTACTTC. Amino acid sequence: CASTHDRIYEQYF.

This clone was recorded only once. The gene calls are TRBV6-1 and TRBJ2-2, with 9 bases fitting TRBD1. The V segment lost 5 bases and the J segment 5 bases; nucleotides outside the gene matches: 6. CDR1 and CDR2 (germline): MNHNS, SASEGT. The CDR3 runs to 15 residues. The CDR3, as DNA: TGTGCCAGCAGTCCACGGGACAGGGTAACCGGGGAGCTGTTTTTT. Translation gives CASSPRDRVTGELFF.

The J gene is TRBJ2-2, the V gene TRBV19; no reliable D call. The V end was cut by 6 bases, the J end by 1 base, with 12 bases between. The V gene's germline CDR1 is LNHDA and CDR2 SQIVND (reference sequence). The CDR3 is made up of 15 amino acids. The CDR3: CASSPVYGNTGELFF. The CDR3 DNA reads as TGTGCCAGTAGCCCCGTGTACGGGAACACCGGGGAGCTGTTTTTT.

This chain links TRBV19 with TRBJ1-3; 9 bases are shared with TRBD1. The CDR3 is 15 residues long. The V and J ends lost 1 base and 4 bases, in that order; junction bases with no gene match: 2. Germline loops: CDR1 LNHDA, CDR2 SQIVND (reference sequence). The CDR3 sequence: CASSIATGGGNTIYF. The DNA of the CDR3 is TGTGCCAGTAGTATAGCCACAGGGGGCGGAAACACCATATATTTT.

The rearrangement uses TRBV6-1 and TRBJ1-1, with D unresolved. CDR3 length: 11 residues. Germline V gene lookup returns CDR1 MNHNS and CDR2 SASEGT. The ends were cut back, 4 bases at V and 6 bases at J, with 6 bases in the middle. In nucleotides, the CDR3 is TGTGCCAGCAGTGTATCGGCTGAAGCTTTCTTT. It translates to CASSVSAEAFF.

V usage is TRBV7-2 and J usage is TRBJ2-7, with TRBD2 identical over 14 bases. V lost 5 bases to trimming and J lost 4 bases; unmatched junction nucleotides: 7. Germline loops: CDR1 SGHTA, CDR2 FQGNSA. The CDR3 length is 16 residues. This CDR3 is CASSPRLAGGPYEQYF. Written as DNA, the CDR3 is TGTGCCAGCAGCCCCCGACTAGCGGGGGGGCCTTACGAGCAGTACTTC.

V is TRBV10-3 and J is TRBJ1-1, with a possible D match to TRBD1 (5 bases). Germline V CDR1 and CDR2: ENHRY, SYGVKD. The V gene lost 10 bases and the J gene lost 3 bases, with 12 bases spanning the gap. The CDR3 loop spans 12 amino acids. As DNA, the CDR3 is TGTGCCACCGCGACAGAATACACTGAAGCTTTCTTT. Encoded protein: CATATEYTEAFF.

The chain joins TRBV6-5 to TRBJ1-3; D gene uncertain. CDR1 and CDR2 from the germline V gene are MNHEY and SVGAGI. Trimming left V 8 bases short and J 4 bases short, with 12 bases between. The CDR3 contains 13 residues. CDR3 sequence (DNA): TGTGCCAGCCTTGAGGCTTACGGAAACACCATATATTTT. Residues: CASLEAYGNTIYF.

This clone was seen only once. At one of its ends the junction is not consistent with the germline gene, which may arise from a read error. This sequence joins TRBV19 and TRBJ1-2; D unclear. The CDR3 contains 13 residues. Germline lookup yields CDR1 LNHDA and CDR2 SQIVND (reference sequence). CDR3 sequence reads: CASSIGGNYGYTF. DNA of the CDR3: TGTGCCAGTAGCATAGGCGGGAACTATGGCTACACCTTC.

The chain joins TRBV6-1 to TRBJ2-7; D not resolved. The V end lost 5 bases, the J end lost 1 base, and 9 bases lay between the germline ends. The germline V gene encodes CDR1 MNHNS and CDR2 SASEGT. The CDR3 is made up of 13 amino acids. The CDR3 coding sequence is TGTGCCAGCAGTCCTTATTCTTCCTACGAGCAGTACTTC. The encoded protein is CASSPYSSYEQYF.

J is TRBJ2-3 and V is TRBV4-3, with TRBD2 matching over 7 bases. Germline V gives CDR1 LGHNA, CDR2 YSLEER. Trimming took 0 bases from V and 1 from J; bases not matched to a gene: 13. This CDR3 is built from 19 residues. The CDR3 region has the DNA TGCGCCAGCAGCCAAGAAACGAGCCTCTTTCGGGGGGGCACAGATACGCAGTATTTT. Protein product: CASSQETSLFRGGTDTQYF.